This TCR beta chain was captured by sequencing in a study of blood T cell repertoires in COVID-19 (TCRdb year 2020). About the investigation overall: Samples covering the acute and convalescent phases of COVID-19 were provided by collaborators in the United States, Italy and Spain. Nearly every sample came with metadata listing a de-identified subject ID, COVID-19 status, age in years and sex. A freely available public database, intended as a resource for researchers studying the immune response to SARS-CoV-2, is where the repertoires were released. The material from the prospective study consisted of cDNA or gDNA derived from T cells, B-cell-depleted T cells, or PBMCs. Samples were obtained from the ongoing ImmuneRACE study (first 160 participants) and from about 1,300 subjects provided by 6 global collaborators. Where available, HLA class I and class II types were obtained from metadata supplied by the sample provider rather than from assay-based typing. Deeply sampled blood TCRbeta repertoires from subjects exposed to, actively infected with, or recovered from COVID-19 were included in the dataset. On the study overall, not on this receptor specifically: The quantity of clinical and demographic metadata differed by source and by participant and was supplied without curation.

The immunoSEQ Assay, a bias-controlled multiplex PCR, was used to amplify TCRbeta CDR3 regions from genomic DNA. The published analysis was carried out like this. Nucleated cell counts per sample were estimated from amplification of reference gene primers within the assay. To quantify the absolute abundance of each unique TCRbeta CDR3 rearrangement, sequence reads were collapsed and filtered. For each sample, productive Simpson clonality was calculated as the square root of Simpson's diversity index over productive rearrangements. Held by TCRdb, this immuneACCESS table contains in-frame sequences only and omits some clones. Under half of the omission traces to an unresolved V gene where checked; the cause of the rest is unknown. The V and J calls and clone size are taken from that table; D and trimming were inferred from the DNA. The sample has about 42,000 clones on record, roughly nine tenths of them singletons. The top ten clones comprise under 0.4% of the sample.

Collaborating institutions collected whole blood in K2EDTA tubes following their own protocols. For TCRbeta analysis, collaborator samples were shipped as frozen whole blood, as isolated PBMCs, or as DNA extracted from either sample type. For this clone: This receptor's antigen is unknown. No quality values exist for individual bases; no much larger clone is one base distant.

Sequenced: peripheral blood. This clonotype was sampled from a human donor in a cohort sampled during active COVID-19.

The CDR3 protein is CASSFGQGAGEQYF. Here is the DNA: TGCGCCAGCAGCTTTGGACAGGGGGCGGGAGAGCAGTACTTC. Recombination connected TRBV5-1 to TRBJ2-7, and TRBD1 aligns with 11 junction nucleotides. Looking up the germline V gene yields CDR1 SGHRS and CDR2 YFSETQ. Germline trimming amounts to 2 bases on V and 7 bases on J, with 5 as the count of junction bases outside the gene matches. The CDR3 contains 14 residues, cysteine and phenylalanine counted. The kept DNA is CDR3 alone, 42 bases in frame from the first base.